A selection of T cell receptor beta chains follows, all from one sample in a study of T cells after yellow fever vaccination. Each CDR3 protein is one row after TCRdb ran MiXCR on the 5' RACE reads. The sample records some 320,000 distinct CDR3 sequences, roughly 8.7% being singletons. The material sequenced was CD4+ T cells sorted from PBMCs, taken 5 days after the yellow fever booster vaccination. The receptors stem from a man aged 18 to 29 who received the YFV17D yellow fever vaccine. Both conserved end residues are part of each CDR3. Each record gives: CDR3 length, J gene, V gene, clone size, D gene, CDR3 DNA, CDR3 protein. A D gene is named only where the DNA matches it firmly. Size is stated for part of the rows, as once, few or many counts, or as a class when the clone is expanded.

>14|TRBJ1-6|TRBV5-5|few|-
TGTGCCAGCAGCGCCGACAGATTCAATTCACCCCTCCACTTT
CASSADRFNSPLHF
>15|TRBJ2-5|TRBV5-1|many|TRBD2
TGCGCCAGCAGCTTGGAGGGACTAGTCCAAGAGACCCAGTACTTC
CASSLEGLVQETQYF
>16|TRBJ1-1|TRBV5-1|-|-
TGCGCCAGCAGCTTGGCCGGGGCCGGAAGGAACACTGAAGCTTTCTTT
CASSLAGAGRNTEAFF
>14|TRBJ2-5|TRBV3-1|many|TRBD2
TGTGCCAGCAGCACTAGCGGGGGGCAAGAGACCCAGTACTTC
CASSTSGGQETQYF
>17|TRBJ2-3|TRBV5-1|few|TRBD1
TGCGCCAGCAGCTTGGAGGGGCGGCAGGGGGCCTTAGATACGCAGTATTTT
CASSLEGRQGALDTQYF
>17|TRBJ1-3|TRBV4-2|-|-
TGTGCCAGCAGCCCAACCTCGGGACAAAGCTCTGGAAACACCATATATTTT
CASSPTSGQSSGNTIYF
>12|TRBJ2-7|TRBV7-9|many|-
TGTGCCAGCAGCTTAGTTTCGGTCGAGCAGTACTTC
CASSLVSVEQYF
>9|TRBJ1-4|TRBV20-1|many|-
TGCAGCGTAACGAACCCGAGCCTCTTT
CSVTNPSLF
>14|TRBJ1-5|TRBV7-3|-|TRBD1
TGTGCCAGCAGCATAGACAGGGGGGTTCAGCCCCAGCATTTT
CASSIDRGVQPQHF
>15|TRBJ1-2|TRBV6-6|few|-
TGTGCCAGCAGATCCTCTCAAGGGGCTGACGGTGGCTACACCTTC
CASRSSQGADGGYTF
>12|TRBJ2-7|TRBV20-1|-|-
TGCAGTGCTAGTGTTCAGGGATACGAGCAGTACTTC
CSASVQGYEQYF
>12|TRBJ2-5|TRBV12-3/TRBV12-4|many|-
TGTGCCAGCAGGAGGGGGGGGGAGACCCAGTACTTC
CASRRGGETQYF
>13|TRBJ2-5|TRBV12-3/TRBV12-4|-|-
TGTGCCAGCAGTTTCCAGCTCCAAGAGACCCAGTACTTC
CASSFQLQETQYF
>14|TRBJ2-3|TRBV9|-|-
TGTGCCAGCAGTCGAAGGTCTTACACAGATACGCAGTATTTT
CASSRRSYTDTQYF
>14|TRBJ2-1|TRBV6-5|few|TRBD1
TGTGCCAGCAGCCGGACAGGGGGCGTCAATGAGCAGTTCTTC
CASSRTGGVNEQFF
>14|TRBJ1-1|TRBV5-5|many|-
TGTGCCAGCAGCACGGACGGGGCAGGGCTCTTTGCTTTCTTT
CASSTDGAGLFAFF
>13|TRBJ1-2|TRBV2|-|-
TGTGCCAGCAGTGAAGGCGGTCCCTATGGCTACACCTTC
CASSEGGPYGYTF
>14|TRBJ1-6|TRBV20-1|-|-
TGCAGTGCTAGAGGCGGACCGAATAATTCACCCCTCCACTTT
CSARGGPNNSPLHF
>16|TRBJ2-1|TRBV6-5|many|TRBD1
TGTGCCAGCAGTTACTCGAGTTCAGGGGGTTACAATGAGCAGTTCTTC
CASSYSSSGGYNEQFF
>13|TRBJ1-1|TRBV29-1|few|-
TGCAGCGTCCCCCTTAACAAGAACACTGAAGCTTTCTTT
CSVPLNKNTEAFF
>14|TRBJ1-4|TRBV6-5|few|-
TGTGCCAGCAGTTACGGACAAGAGGCTGGAAAACTGTTTTTT
CASSYGQEAGKLFF
>18|TRBJ2-3|TRBV14|-|-
TGTGCCAGCAGCCGTACGTGGAATCCGGGGGAGGAAGGAGATACGCAGTATTTT
CASSRTWNPGEEGDTQYF
>15|TRBJ1-6|TRBV4-2|-|-
TGTGCCAGCAGCCAGCGAAGGGACTATAATTCACCCCTCCACTTT
CASSQRRDYNSPLHF
>15|TRBJ2-3|TRBV7-2|many|TRBD2
TGTGCCAGCAGCCTAAAGCGGGGGGATTTGGATACGCAGTATTTT
CASSLKRGDLDTQYF
>13|TRBJ2-2|TRBV5-1|many|-
TGTGCCAGCAGCTTAGCAGACACCGGGGAGCTGTTTTTT
CASSLADTGELFF
>15|TRBJ2-2|TRBV9|-|TRBD1
TGTGCCAGCAGCGCCCGACAGGGGAACACCGGGGAGCTGTTTTTT
CASSARQGNTGELFF
>13|TRBJ1-5|TRBV4-3|-|-
TGCGCCAGCAGCCAGAGTTTCTATCAGCCCCAGCATTTT
CASSQSFYQPQHF
>11|TRBJ2-5|TRBV7-9|few|-
TGTGCCAGCAGCCCGGAATGGACCCAGTACTTC
CASSPEWTQYF
>15|TRBJ1-1|TRBV10-1|few|-
TGCGCCAGCGGGAGTTTTGACAGAATGAACACTGAAGCTTTCTTT
CASGSFDRMNTEAFF
>11|TRBJ2-3|TRBV29-1|-|-
TGCAGCTTAACTAGCACAGATACGCAGTATTTT
CSLTSTDTQYF
>14|TRBJ2-1|TRBV7-2|few|-
TGTGCCAGCAGCAAAGATCGGGGCGGAAATGAGCAGTTCTTC
CASSKDRGGNEQFF
>16|TRBJ2-5|TRBV20-1|few|TRBD2
TGCAGTGCTAGTATCCATCTAGCGGGAGTCCAAGAGACCCAGTACTTC
CSASIHLAGVQETQYF
>16|TRBJ2-3|TRBV20-1|few|-
TGCAGTGCTAGTCCTACAGGGACTTTGGGGTCAGATACGCAGTATTTT
CSASPTGTLGSDTQYF
>14|TRBJ2-1|TRBV4-3|few|-
TGCGCCAGCAGCCAAAGCCAGTGGAGCGATGAGCAGTTCTTC
CASSQSQWSDEQFF
>15|TRBJ1-2|TRBV27|-|TRBD1
TGTGCCAGCAGCCCAAGACAGGGGCGAGGAAGCGGCTACACCTTC
CASSPRQGRGSGYTF
>12|TRBJ1-1|TRBV5-1|many|-
TGTGCCAGCAGCTTAGAGGGCACTGAAGCTTTCTTT
CASSLEGTEAFF
>12|TRBJ1-5|TRBV12-3/TRBV12-4|many|-
TGTGCCAGCAGTAACAAGGGCCAGCCCCAGCATTTT
CASSNKGQPQHF
>14|TRBJ2-7|TRBV12-3/TRBV12-4|-|TRBD2
TGTGCCAGCAGTCCCCTGGCGGGGGGGTACGAGCAGTACTTC
CASSPLAGGYEQYF
>15|TRBJ2-5|TRBV7-2|-|TRBD2
TGTGCCAGCGGGGCTAGCGGGGGAGGGCGTGAGACCCAGTACTTC
CASGASGGGRETQYF
>14|TRBJ1-4|TRBV6-5|-|-
TGTGCCAGTGCCGAGAGAACAACTAATGAAAAACTGTTTTTT
CASAERTTNEKLFF
>16|TRBJ2-3|TRBV7-6|-|TRBD2
TGTGCCAGCAGCTTTGGACTAGCGGGGGTCACAGATACGCAGTATTTT
CASSFGLAGVTDTQYF
>15|TRBJ2-5|TRBV9|-|-
TGTGCCAGCAGCGGGGGGCAGGGCCTAGGGGAGACCCAGTACTTC
CASSGGQGLGETQYF
>14|TRBJ2-1|TRBV6-5|few|TRBD2
TGTGCCAGCAGTTCGGGACTAGCGGGGGCCGAGCAGTTCTTC
CASSSGLAGAEQFF
>15|TRBJ2-1|TRBV2|-|-
TGTGCCAGCAGTGGTGGGGCCGAGGGCTACAATGAGCAGTTCTTC
CASSGGAEGYNEQFF
>15|TRBJ1-6|TRBV4-2|few|-
TGTGCCAGCAGCCAAGATATCGGGGCAGGGACATCCCTCCACTTT
CASSQDIGAGTSLHF
>13|TRBJ2-5|TRBV20-1|few|-
TGCAGTCAAGCGGCACTAGCAGGCGAGACCCAGTACTTC
CSQAALAGETQYF
>14|TRBJ2-2|TRBV29-1|few|TRBD1
TGCAGCGCCGGGACAGGGGGCGGTTCTGGGGAGCTGTTTTTT
CSAGTGGGSGELFF
>15|TRBJ2-6|TRBV20-1|-|TRBD1
TGCAGTGGCGTCAGGGGGAGCTCTGGGGCCAACGTCCTGACTTTC
CSGVRGSSGANVLTF
>13|TRBJ1-1|TRBV27|-|-
TGTGCCAGCAGTGAGGGTCGGAACACTGAAGCTTTCTTT
CASSEGRNTEAFF
>13|TRBJ1-2|TRBV6-1|-|-
TGTGCCAGCAGTGACGGGTGGGGAGGTGGCTACACCTTC
CASSDGWGGGYTF
>14|TRBJ1-5|TRBV9|few|-
TGTGCCAGCAGCGTAGGGCCTTTGAATCAGCCCCAGCATTTT
CASSVGPLNQPQHF
>17|TRBJ1-2|TRBV5-4|-|-
TGTGCCAGCAGCTTTTCCCCATCCGGGACATCCAGGGAGGGCTACACCTTC
CASSFSPSGTSREGYTF
>12|TRBJ2-3|TRBV20-1|few|-
TGCAGTGCTATAGGGAGAGGGGATACGCAGTATTTT
CSAIGRGDTQYF